This T cell receptor (beta chain) was captured in a study of T cell changes during pregnancy in multiple sclerosis (dated by TCRdb to the late 2010s). Background on the whole study: In women with multiple sclerosis, the researchers looked at how the T cell repertoire shifted as pregnancy progressed.

The library was built by means of the immunoSEQ multiplex PCR assay. The table comes from immuneACCESS by way of TCRdb, which keeps in-frame sequences with V and J called. Part of the clones is missing from these tables; in studies checked, under half for an unresolved V gene and the rest for unknown reasons. This sample lists some 100,000 clones; around 93% were detected once. The top ten clonotypes cover over 0.7% of the sample. In the germline V gene, CDR1 corresponds to MDHEN and CDR2 to SYDVKM. Counted from cysteine to phenylalanine, this CDR3 has 14 amino acids. Only the CDR3 DNA is retained, 42 bases long and in frame from the first base. About this clone: Its antigen has not been determined. The sample holds no much larger clone one base away, and base qualities are not on file.

The sequencing here drew on peripheral blood, taken before pregnancy. This clonotype originated in a female donor with multiple sclerosis, enrolled in a pregnancy study. This receptor chain uses TRBV28 and TRBJ1-5; a tentative D match to TRBD1 spans 6 bases. The CDR3 region: CAGRGGLGNQPQHF. In nucleotide form, the sequence is TGTGCGGGGAGGGGGGGGTTAGGTAATCAGCCCCAGCATTTT.